This T cell receptor (beta chain) was observed in a study of shared clonotypes between healthy human individuals. The CDR3 is 19 residues long. J lost 0 bases, V lost 1 base, and 5 bases had no gene match. The germline gives CDR1 MGHRA, CDR2 YSYEKL. TCRdb keeps only in-frame clones here, not all; method: immunoSEQ multiplex PCR. The sample includes approximately 980,000 clones, 70% to 85% of them seen just once. The sequenced sample consisted of memory CD4+ T cells sorted from blood. Described subset: CD45RA-negative fraction. The receptor was isolated from a man between 18 and 35 years old in good health. J is TRBJ2-6 and V is TRBV4-1; 11 nucleotides agree with TRBD1. The CDR3 here is CASSQATGQGGSGANVLTF. The DNA for the CDR3 is TGCGCCAGCAGCCAAGCTACGGGACAGGGGGGCTCTGGGGCCAACGTCCTGACTTTC.